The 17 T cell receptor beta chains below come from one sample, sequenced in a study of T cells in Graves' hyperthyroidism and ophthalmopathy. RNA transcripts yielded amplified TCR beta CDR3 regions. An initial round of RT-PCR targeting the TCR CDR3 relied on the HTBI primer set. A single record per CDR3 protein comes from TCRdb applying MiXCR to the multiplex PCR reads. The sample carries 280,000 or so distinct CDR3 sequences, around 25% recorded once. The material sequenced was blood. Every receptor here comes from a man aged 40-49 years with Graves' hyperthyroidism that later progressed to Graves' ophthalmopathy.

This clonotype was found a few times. CDR3 sequence (DNA): TGTGCCAGCCTTGGAGGAGTAGCCAAAAACATTCAGTACTTC. Its protein product is CASLGGVAKNIQYF. This rearrangement joins TRBV28 to TRBJ2-4; a possible D gene is TRBD2 (5 bases). Trimming left V 8 bases short and J 0 bases short, with 11 bases between. This CDR3 comprises 14 residues. Looked up from germline, CDR1 is MDHEN and CDR2 is SYDVKM.

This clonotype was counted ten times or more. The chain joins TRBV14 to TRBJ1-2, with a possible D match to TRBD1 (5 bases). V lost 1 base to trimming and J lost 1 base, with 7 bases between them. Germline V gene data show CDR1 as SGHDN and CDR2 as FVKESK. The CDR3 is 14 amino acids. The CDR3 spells CASSQGDLNYGYTF. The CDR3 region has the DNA TGTGCCAGCAGCCAAGGGGACCTTAACTATGGCTACACCTTC.

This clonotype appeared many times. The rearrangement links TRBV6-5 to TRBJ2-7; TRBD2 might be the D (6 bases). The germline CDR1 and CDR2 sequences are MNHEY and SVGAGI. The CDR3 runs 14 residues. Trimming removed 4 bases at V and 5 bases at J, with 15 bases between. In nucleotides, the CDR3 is TGTGCCAGCAGTTTCTCGCGGGATACTAACGAGCAGTACTTC. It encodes CASSFSRDTNEQYF.

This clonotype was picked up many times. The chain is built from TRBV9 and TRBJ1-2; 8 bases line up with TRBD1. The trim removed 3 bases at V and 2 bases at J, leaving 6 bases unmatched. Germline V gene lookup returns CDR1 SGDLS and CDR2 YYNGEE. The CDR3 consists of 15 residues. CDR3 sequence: CASSDTGGGNYGYTF. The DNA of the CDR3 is TGTGCCAGCAGCGATACAGGGGGTGGAAACTATGGCTACACCTTC.

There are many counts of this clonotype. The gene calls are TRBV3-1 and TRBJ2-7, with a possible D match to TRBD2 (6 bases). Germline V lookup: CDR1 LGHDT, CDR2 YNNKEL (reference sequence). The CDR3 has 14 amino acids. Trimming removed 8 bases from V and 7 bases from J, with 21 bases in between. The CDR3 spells CASRGMAGSSEQYF. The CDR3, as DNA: TGTGCCAGCCGGGGGATGGCGGGATCGAGTGAGCAGTACTTC.

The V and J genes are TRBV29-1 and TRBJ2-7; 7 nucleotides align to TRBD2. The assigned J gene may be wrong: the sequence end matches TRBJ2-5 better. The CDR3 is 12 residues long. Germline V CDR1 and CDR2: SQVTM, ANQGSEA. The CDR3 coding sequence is TGCAGCGTTCGAATGGGGGGGGAGACCCAGTACTTC. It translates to CSVRMGGETQYF.

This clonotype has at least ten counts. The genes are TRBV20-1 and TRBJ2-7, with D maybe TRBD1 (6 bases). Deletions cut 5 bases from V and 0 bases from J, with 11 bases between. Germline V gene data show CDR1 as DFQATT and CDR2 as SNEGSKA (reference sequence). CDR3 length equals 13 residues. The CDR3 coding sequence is TGCAGTGCTTACCGGGACATCTCCTACGAGCAGTACTTC. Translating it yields CSAYRDISYEQYF.

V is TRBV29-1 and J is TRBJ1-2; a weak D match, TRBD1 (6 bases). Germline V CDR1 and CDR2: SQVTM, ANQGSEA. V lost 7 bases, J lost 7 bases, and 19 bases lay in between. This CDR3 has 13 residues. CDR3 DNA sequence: TGCAGCGGAGCTGAACAGGGCTATACTGGCTACACCTTC. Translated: CSGAEQGYTGYTF. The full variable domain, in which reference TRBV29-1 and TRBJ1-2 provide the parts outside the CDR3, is SAVISQKPSRDICQRGTSLTIQCQVDSQVTMMFWYRQQPGQSLTLIATANQGSEATYESGFVIDKFPISRPNLTFSTLTVSNMSPEDSSIYLCSGAEQGYTGYTFGSGTRLTVV.

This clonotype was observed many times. The CDR3 here is CASSERWQDPYEQYF. DNA of the CDR3: TGTGCCAGCAGTGAAAGGTGGCAGGACCCCTACGAGCAGTACTTC. The chain carries TRBV6-1 and TRBJ2-7, with D unresolved. The CDR3 totals 15 residues. CDR1 is MNHNS and CDR2 is SASEGT in the germline V gene. V shed 2 bases and J shed 2 bases, with 13 bases lying between them.

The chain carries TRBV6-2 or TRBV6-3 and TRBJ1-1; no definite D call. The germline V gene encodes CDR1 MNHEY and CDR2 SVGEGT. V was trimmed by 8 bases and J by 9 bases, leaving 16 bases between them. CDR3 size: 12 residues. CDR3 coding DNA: TGTGCCAGCGGCTCCATGGGTACAAAAGCTTTCTTT. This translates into CASGSMGTKAFF.

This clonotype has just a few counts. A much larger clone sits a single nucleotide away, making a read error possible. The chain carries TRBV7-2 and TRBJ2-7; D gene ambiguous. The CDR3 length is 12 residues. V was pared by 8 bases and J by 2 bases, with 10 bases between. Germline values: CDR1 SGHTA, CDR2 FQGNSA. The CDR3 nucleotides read TGTGCCAGCGGCATCCGTACCTACGAGCAGTACTTC. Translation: CASGIRTYEQYF.

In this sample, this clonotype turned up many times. The CDR3 sequence is CASRRGRGTGELFF. Here the CDR3 DNA reads TGTGCCAGCCGAAGGGGGAGAGGCACCGGGGAGCTGTTTTTT. The chain joins TRBV27 to TRBJ2-2, with D possibly TRBD1 on 6 matching bases. Germline CDR1 MNHEY, CDR2 SMNVEV (reference sequence). Trimming pared 8 bases from V and 4 bases from J, leaving 14 bases between. The CDR3 contains 14 residues.

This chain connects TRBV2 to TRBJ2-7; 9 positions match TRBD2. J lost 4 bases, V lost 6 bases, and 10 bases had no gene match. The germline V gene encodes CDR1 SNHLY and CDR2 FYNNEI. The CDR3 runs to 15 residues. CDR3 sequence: CASSAAAGGVYEQYF. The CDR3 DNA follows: TGTGCCAGCAGCGCCGCCGCGGGAGGGGTGTACGAGCAGTACTTC.

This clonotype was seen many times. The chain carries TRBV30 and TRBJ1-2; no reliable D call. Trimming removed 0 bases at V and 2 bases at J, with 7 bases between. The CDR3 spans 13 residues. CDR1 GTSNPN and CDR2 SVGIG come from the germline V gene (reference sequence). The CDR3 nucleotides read TGTGCCTGGAGTGTACCAACAAACTATGGCTACACCTTC. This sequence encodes CAWSVPTNYGYTF.

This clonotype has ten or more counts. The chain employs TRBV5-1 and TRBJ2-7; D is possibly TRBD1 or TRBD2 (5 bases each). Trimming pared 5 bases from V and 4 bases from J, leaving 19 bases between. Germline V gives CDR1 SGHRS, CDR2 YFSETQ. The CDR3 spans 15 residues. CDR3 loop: CASRGRYFVGYEQYF. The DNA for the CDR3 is TGCGCCAGCAGGGGACGGTACTTCGTAGGATACGAGCAGTACTTC.

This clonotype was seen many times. In DNA, the CDR3 is TGTGCCAGCAGTTTACGGACTCCGGGACTAGATCCCTACGAGCAGTACTTC. It yields the protein CASSLRTPGLDPYEQYF. The rearrangement joins TRBV27 to TRBJ2-7, with 8 bases that match TRBD2. V was clipped by 2 bases and J by 2 bases; unmatched bases: 11. Germline CDR1 is MNHEY and CDR2 is SMNVEV (reference sequence). The CDR3 runs 17 residues.

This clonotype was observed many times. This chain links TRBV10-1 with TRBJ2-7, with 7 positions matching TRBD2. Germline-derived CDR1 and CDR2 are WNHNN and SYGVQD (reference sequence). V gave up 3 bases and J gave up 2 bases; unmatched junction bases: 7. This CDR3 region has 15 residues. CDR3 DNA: TGCGCCAGCAGTGATGGGGCTAGCGGCCCCTACGAGCAGTACTTC. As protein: CASSDGASGPYEQYF.